Below are 32 T cell receptor beta chains sequenced from a single sample in a study of beta chain features in type 1 diabetes. Expressed TCRB transcripts were sequenced because the entire RNA isolate underwent reverse transcription. Produced via immunoSEQ multiplex PCR; TCRdb's table is partial and in-frame only. The repertoire includes 200,000 to 300,000 clones, about a fifth of them detected once, and roughly 0.028% sits in the top ten. Antigen specificity for these receptors is unknown. Findings and caveats of the study: Type 1 diabetes patients had TCRB CDR3s that were shorter (moderately but significantly so) in all four CD4+ subsets.

Specimen: naive CD4+ T cells from blood. Receptors originate from a woman aged 40-49 years with type 1 diabetes.

V and J are TRBV4-1 and TRBJ2-1; 8 bases match TRBD2. Germline V lookup: CDR1 MGHRA, CDR2 YSYEKL. V was clipped by 1 base and J by 3 bases; unmatched bases: 2. The CDR3 has 15 residues. The CDR3 DNA follows: TGCGCCAGCAGCCAAGCGGGGGGGAACTACAATGAGCAGTTCTTC. It codes for CASSQAGGNYNEQFF.

V usage is TRBV30 and J usage is TRBJ1-1, with a possible D match to TRBD1 (5 bases). V lost 2 bases, J lost 11 bases, and 9 bases lay in between. This CDR3 region has 10 residues. Germline CDR1 GTSNPN, CDR2 SVGIG (reference sequence). The CDR3 loop is CAWSPQGAFF. The CDR3, as DNA: TGTGCCTGGAGTCCGCAGGGTGCTTTCTTT.

This clone has a handful of counts. This chain connects TRBV5-6 to TRBJ2-3; the match to TRBD1 covers 7 bases. CDR1 is SGHDT and CDR2 is YYEEEE in the germline V gene. With V trimmed by 5 bases and J by 5 bases, 5 bases remained unmatched. CDR3 length: 13 residues. The CDR3 here is CASRPTGVDTQYF. CDR3 DNA sequence: TGTGCCAGCAGGCCTACAGGGGTAGATACGCAGTATTTT.

This clone was observed a few times. The V and J genes are TRBV29-1 and TRBJ2-3; tentative D call: TRBD2 (5 bases). The germline V and J ends were trimmed by 0 bases and 6 bases, with 7 bases remaining between them. Germline V CDR1 and CDR2: SQVTM, ANQGSEA. The CDR3 loop spans 12 amino acids. The CDR3 nucleotides read TGCAGCGTTGAAGATCGAGGGGATACGCAGTATTTT. Its translation is CSVEDRGDTQYF.

The CDR3 DNA is TGTGCCAGCATTGGTCCTCGGGGAGGTAGTACGAACACCGGGGAGCTGTTTTTT. Protein product: CASIGPRGGSTNTGELFF. The V gene is TRBV25-1, the J gene TRBJ2-2, with a tentative D call TRBD2 (6 bases). The germline gives CDR1 MGHDK, CDR2 SYGVNS. This CDR3 has 18 amino acids. V was pared by 7 bases and J by 0 bases, with 21 bases between.

This clone has only one observation. V gene TRBV9 combines with J gene TRBJ2-3; TRBD1 matches at 11 bases. The CDR3 extends over 16 amino acids. CDR1 SGDLS and CDR2 YYNGEE come from the germline V gene. The trim removed 0 bases at V and 8 bases at J, leaving 8 bases unmatched. The CDR3 DNA is TGTGCCAGCAGCGTAGGGACAGGGGGCCAAGGTGGTACGCAGTATTTT. Protein product: CASSVGTGGQGGTQYF.

This clone has more than one count but fewer than ten. This chain joins TRBV7-8 and TRBJ2-2, with TRBD1 matching 9 bases. The CDR3 is made up of 16 amino acids. V was pared by 5 bases and J by 5 bases, with 9 bases of the junction left unmatched. Germline assignment: CDR1 SGHVS and CDR2 FQNEAQ. CDR3 coding DNA: TGTGCCAGCAGCCCACACCCACAGGGGGCTACCGGGGAGCTGTTTTTT. It specifies CASSPHPQGATGELFF.

In the case of this clone: The identical CDR3 is also encoded by other nucleotide sequences in the sample. The chain couples TRBV9 to TRBJ2-1; 15 nucleotides agree with TRBD2. This CDR3 comprises 16 residues. The germline V gene has CDR1 SGDLS and CDR2 YYNGEE. Losses at the gene ends were 0 bases for V and 6 bases for J; bases not matched to a gene: 1. CDR3 nucleotide sequence: TGTGCCAGCAGCGTAGGGGGACTAGCGGGAGGCAATGAGCAGTTCTTC. Its translation is CASSVGGLAGGNEQFF.

The chain combines TRBV4-2 with TRBJ1-2; possible D gene TRBD1, 6 bases. From germline, CDR1 is LGHNA and CDR2 YNFKEQ. The CDR3 runs to 13 residues. V lost 1 base and J lost 4, with 7 bases in between. The CDR3 loop reads CASSQGRGYGYTF. CDR3 coding DNA: TGTGCCAGCAGCCAAGGCAGGGGCTATGGCTACACCTTC.

The chain uses TRBV6-5 and TRBJ2-7, with TRBD2 matching 12 bases. J was trimmed by 6 bases and V by 3 bases; bases with no gene match: 9. CDR3 length: 16 amino acids. Germline CDR1 reads MNHEY; CDR2 reads SVGAGI. This CDR3 is CASSYYGTSGLGEQYF. The DNA of the CDR3 is TGTGCCAGCAGTTATTACGGGACTAGCGGGCTCGGCGAGCAGTACTTC.

This clone came up a few times. The rearrangement joins TRBV6-6 to TRBJ1-5; D may be TRBD1 (6 bases). The germline V gene encodes CDR1 MNHNY and CDR2 SVGAGI (reference sequence). Trimming took 2 bases from V and 4 from J, leaving 9 bases between them. The CDR3 loop spans 14 amino acids. The CDR3 protein is CASSYGTRNQPQHF. In DNA, the CDR3 is TGTGCCAGCAGTTACGGGACACGTAATCAGCCCCAGCATTTT.

The chain is built from TRBV19 and TRBJ2-1; 7 bases map to TRBD2. This CDR3 spans 16 amino acids. Germline V gene sequence: CDR1 LNHDA, CDR2 SQIVND (reference sequence). The V and J ends lost 6 bases and 5 bases, in that order; junction bases with no gene match: 13. CDR3 amino acids: CASSWGGRVSDNEQFF. CDR3 nucleotide sequence: TGTGCCAGTAGCTGGGGGGGGAGGGTATCCGACAATGAGCAGTTCTTC. The entire variable domain, with the rest obtained from reference TRBV19 and TRBJ2-1, is as follows: DGGITQSPKYLFRKEGQNVTLSCEQNLNHDAMYWYRQDPGQGLRLIYYSQIVNDFQKGDIAEGYSVSREKKESFPLTVTSAQKNPTAFYLCASSWGGRVSDNEQFFGPGTRLTVL.

The gene calls are TRBV28 and TRBJ1-1; 7 nucleotides line up with TRBD1. The CDR3 length is 15 residues. V dropped 6 bases and J dropped 1; count of bases not matched to a gene: 8. Looked up from germline, CDR1 is MDHEN and CDR2 is SYDVKM. CDR3: CASRSQTGRNTEAFF. Written as DNA, the CDR3 is TGTGCCAGCAGGTCCCAGACAGGGAGGAACACTGAAGCTTTCTTT.

This clone was counted between two and nine times. The chain links TRBV20-1 to TRBJ1-1; D not certain. The CDR3 extends over 10 amino acids. The germline V gene has CDR1 DFQATT and CDR2 SNEGSKA (reference sequence). Trimming took 5 bases from V and 2 from J, leaving 3 bases between them. The CDR3 sequence: CSALNTEAFF. CDR3 DNA sequence: TGCAGTGCTTTAAACACTGAAGCTTTCTTT.

This clone was detected only a few times. The J gene is TRBJ2-7, the V gene TRBV2; 7 bases line up with TRBD2. This CDR3 spans 12 amino acids. The ends lost 4 bases at V and 6 bases at J; junction bases unmatched: 3. The germline gives CDR1 SNHLY, CDR2 FYNNEI. The CDR3: CASSGSGGEQYF. As DNA, the CDR3 is TGTGCCAGCAGTGGGTCGGGGGGCGAGCAGTACTTC.

In regard to this clone: Other DNA sequences in this sample translate to the same CDR3. The rearrangement joins TRBV28 to TRBJ2-5; D is possibly TRBD2 (6 bases). Germline loops: CDR1 MDHEN, CDR2 SYDVKM. The CDR3 contains 14 residues. Trimming stripped 7 bases from V and 4 bases from J, with 16 bases between. For the CDR3, the DNA is TGTGCCAGCACCCCTGGGGCCGGGAGAGAGACCCAGTACTTC. This codes for CASTPGAGRETQYF.

A remark on this clone: Distinct nucleotide sequences in the sample also encode this CDR3. The J gene is TRBJ2-3, the V gene TRBV7-3; 9 bases are a match to TRBD2. The trim removed 5 bases at V and 2 bases at J, leaving 5 bases unmatched. The germline gives CDR1 SGHTA, CDR2 FQGTGA. This CDR3 has 15 amino acids. The DNA for the CDR3 is TGTGCCAGCAGCCTTAGCGGGGGTTCCACAGATACGCAGTATTTT. Translation: CASSLSGGSTDTQYF.

A few counts support this clone. The chain uses TRBV30 and TRBJ1-1; D may be TRBD1 (5 bases). The CDR3 runs to 14 residues. Germline V lookup: CDR1 GTSNPN, CDR2 SVGIG (reference sequence). The V gene lost 6 bases and the J gene lost 5 bases, with 19 bases spanning the gap. The CDR3: CACQGRDFWTEAFF. In nucleotides, the CDR3 is TGTGCCTGCCAGGGCCGGGACTTTTGGACTGAAGCTTTCTTT.

The V and J genes are TRBV9 and TRBJ1-2, with TRBD1 matching 7 bases. Germline V CDR1 and CDR2: SGDLS, YYNGEE. V shed 0 bases, J shed 6 bases, and the junction held 8 bases outside the gene matches. The CDR3 has 15 residues. CDR3 nucleotide sequence: TGTGCCAGCAGCGTAGGAGGGGGCGCGTATAATGGCTACACCTTC. It encodes CASSVGGGAYNGYTF.

The chain uses TRBV7-2 and TRBJ2-1; D possibly corresponds to TRBD2 (7 bases). CDR1 and CDR2 from the germline V gene are SGHTA and FQGNSA. V lost 7 bases and J 7 bases, leaving 20 bases between the germline ends. CDR3 size: 15 residues. Here the CDR3 reads CASIQRGGLGNEQFF. DNA of the CDR3: TGTGCCAGCATCCAGAGGGGGGGGTTGGGGAATGAGCAGTTCTTC.

The chain joins TRBV7-2 to TRBJ2-5; 10 bases match TRBD2. Germline CDR1 reads SGHTA; CDR2 reads FQGNSA. Unmatched junction bases numbered 4, after V lost 1 base and J lost 5 bases. This CDR3 region has 15 residues. CDR3 sequence reads: CASSLVAGGEETQYF. CDR3 bases: TGTGCCAGCAGCTTAGTAGCGGGGGGCGAGGAGACCCAGTACTTC.

This chain uses TRBV30 with TRBJ2-3, with 9 positions matching TRBD2. The junction had 6 bases not matched to a gene; V was cut back by 4 bases and J by 1 base. The germline V gene encodes CDR1 GTSNPN and CDR2 SVGIG (reference sequence). The CDR3 runs to 15 residues. CDR3 residues: CAWMYWTSGTDTQYF. The CDR3 nucleotides read TGTGCCTGGATGTATTGGACTAGCGGCACAGATACGCAGTATTTT.

This chain connects TRBV18 to TRBJ2-2; TRBD1 matches 7 bases. Unmatched junction bases numbered 5, after V lost 4 bases and J lost 0 bases. Germline CDR1 and CDR2: KGHSH and LQKENI. The CDR3 consists of 16 residues. CDR3 nucleotide sequence: TGTGCCAGCTCACAGCCGGGACAGTCGAACACCGGGGAGCTGTTTTTT. It encodes CASSQPGQSNTGELFF.

The chain has TRBV29-1 and TRBJ1-1; 12 bases agree with TRBD1. The V and J ends lost 4 bases and 11 bases, in that order; junction bases with no gene match: 17. This CDR3 is built from 16 residues. Germline V gives CDR1 SQVTM, CDR2 ANQGSEA. The CDR3 DNA is TGCAGCGTTGGGGGACAGGGGGCCGGTGGTGGTGGGGAGGCTTTCTTT. Protein sequence: CSVGGQGAGGGGEAFF.

A few counts support this clone. The chain links TRBV5-1 to TRBJ2-1, with D possibly matching TRBD2 (5 bases). Germline V lookup: CDR1 SGHRS, CDR2 YFSETQ. The CDR3 is 14 amino acids. V lost 2 bases to trimming and J lost 6 bases, with 12 bases between them. The CDR3: CASSLGLSINEQFF. Written as DNA, the CDR3 is TGCGCCAGCAGCTTAGGACTCTCTATCAATGAGCAGTTCTTC.

This chain links TRBV28 with TRBJ2-3; 10 nucleotides align to TRBD2. The trim removed 6 bases at V and 1 base at J, leaving 4 bases unmatched. This CDR3 contains 15 residues. CDR1 and CDR2 (germline): MDHEN, SYDVKM. The CDR3 sequence is CASRLAGEGTDTQYF. The CDR3 DNA sequence: TGTGCCAGCAGGCTAGCGGGAGAGGGCACAGATACGCAGTATTTT. The complete variable domain, with remaining parts taken from reference TRBV28 and TRBJ2-3, reads DVKVTQSSRYLVKRTGEKVFLECVQDMDHENMFWYRQDPGLGLRLIYFSYDVKMKEKGDIPEGYSVSREKKERFSLILESASTNQTSMYLCASRLAGEGTDTQYFGPGTRLTVL.

In this sample, this clone turned up a few times. The chain recombines TRBV29-1 with TRBJ2-2; possible D gene TRBD1, 5 bases. This CDR3 is 15 amino acids long. V dropped 7 bases and J dropped 0 bases, with 15 bases sitting between them. CDR1 and CDR2 from the germline V gene are SQVTM and ANQGSEA. CDR3 loop: CSDHTGLANTGELFF. In DNA form, the CDR3 reads TGCAGCGACCATACAGGCCTCGCGAACACCGGGGAGCTGTTTTTT.

J is TRBJ2-2 and V is TRBV7-8; TRBD2 matches at 11 bases. The junction had 12 bases not matched to a gene; V was cut back by 2 bases and J by 7 bases. The CDR3 sequence is 18 residues long. The germline V gene has CDR1 SGHVS and CDR2 FQNEAQ. The CDR3 sequence is CASSLRAATSGTVGELFF. CDR3 coding DNA: TGTGCCAGCAGCTTAAGGGCCGCGACTAGCGGGACTGTCGGGGAGCTGTTTTTT.

This clone turned up a few times. CDR3 region: CASSSLTGTEQYF. DNA of the CDR3: TGTGCCAGCAGCTCCCTGACAGGGACCGAGCAGTACTTC. This chain uses TRBV7-3 with TRBJ2-7; 7 bases are a match to TRBD1. There are 13 residues in the CDR3. Germline V gene lookup returns CDR1 SGHTA and CDR2 FQGTGA. V was pared by 4 bases and J by 6 bases, with 6 bases of the junction left unmatched.

This clone was observed a few times. The chain combines TRBV4-3 with TRBJ1-2; D may be TRBD1 (6 bases). CDR1 and CDR2 from the germline V gene are LGHNA and YSLEER. The CDR3 sequence is 14 residues long. V lost 4 bases, J lost 2 bases, and 11 bases lay in between. The CDR3 coding sequence is TGCGCCAGCAGCCCTCGGACAGACAACTATGGCTACACCTTC. It yields the protein CASSPRTDNYGYTF.

This clone was detected only a few times. J is TRBJ2-5 and V is TRBV6-6; TRBD2 agrees at 8 bases. There are 14 residues in the CDR3. Germline CDR1 is MNHNY and CDR2 is SVGAGI (reference sequence). With V trimmed by 7 bases and J by 2 bases, 6 bases remained unmatched. CDR3 protein: CASNGGGSQETQYF. The DNA of the CDR3 is TGTGCCAGCAACGGGGGGGGATCACAAGAGACCCAGTACTTC.

This chain uses TRBV25-1 with TRBJ2-5; D possibly corresponds to TRBD2 (6 bases). Germline CDR1 is MGHDK and CDR2 is SYGVNS. The CDR3 loop spans 14 amino acids. V shed 9 bases and J shed 1 base, with 15 bases lying between them. CDR3 amino acids: CASTCSGVQETQYF. DNA of the CDR3: TGTGCCAGTACCTGTTCGGGGGTCCAAGAGACCCAGTACTTC.